This TCR beta chain was recovered during a study of blood T cell repertoires in COVID-19. This CDR3 contains 15 residues. Trimming left V 2 bases short and J 3 bases short, with 14 bases between. Germline-derived CDR1 and CDR2 are SGHDT and YYEEEE. Original handling: Amplifying reference gene primers gave estimates of nucleated cell counts. The method was immunoSEQ multiplex PCR; TCRdb's version includes in-frame clones alone and lacks a portion of them. D and trimming come from the DNA, and the V and J calls and clone size come from that table. Of approximately 180,000 clones in the sample, about 88% were seen once.

This TCR was recovered from a human donor in a cohort sampled during active COVID-19. The sequenced material came from peripheral blood. The gene calls are TRBV5-6 and TRBJ1-1, with D possibly TRBD1 on 5 matching bases. The CDR3 DNA reads as TGTGCCAGCAGCTTAGGGCAGGGCTTAGACACTGAAGCTTTCTTT. Residues: CASSLGQGLDTEAFF.